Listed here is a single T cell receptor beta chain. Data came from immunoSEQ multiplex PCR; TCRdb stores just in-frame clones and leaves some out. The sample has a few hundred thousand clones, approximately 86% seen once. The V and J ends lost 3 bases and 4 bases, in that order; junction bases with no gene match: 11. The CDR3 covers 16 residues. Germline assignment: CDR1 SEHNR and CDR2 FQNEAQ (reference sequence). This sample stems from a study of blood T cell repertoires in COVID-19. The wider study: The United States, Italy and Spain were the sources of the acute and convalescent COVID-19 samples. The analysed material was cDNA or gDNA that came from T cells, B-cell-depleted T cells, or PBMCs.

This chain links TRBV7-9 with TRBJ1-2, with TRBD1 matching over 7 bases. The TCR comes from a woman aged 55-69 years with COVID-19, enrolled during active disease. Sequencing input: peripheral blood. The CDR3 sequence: CASSFLGTEEIYGYTF. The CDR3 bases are TGTGCCAGCAGCTTTTTGGGGACAGAGGAGATCTATGGCTACACCTTC.